The sequence of this T cell receptor beta chain was determined in a study of blood T cell repertoires in COVID-19. Germline values: CDR1 SQVTM, CDR2 ANQGSEA. V dropped 5 bases and J dropped 3 bases, with 13 bases sitting between them. The CDR3 has 13 amino acids. Under the authors' procedure: Amplification from reference gene primers served as the basis for estimated nucleated cell counts. Clones were sequenced by immunoSEQ multiplex PCR, and TCRdb holds only the in-frame ones, with some missing. That table is the source of V, J and clone size, and D and trimming were worked out from the DNA. Seen here are 150,000 to 200,000 clones, about 70% observed once, and the top ten hold around 7.9%.

Sequencing used peripheral blood. The chain recombines TRBV29-1 with TRBJ1-1; D remains ambiguous. The sequence came from a woman between 50 and 59 years old with active or convalescent COVID-19. The CDR3 sequence: CSVRTEGYTEAFF. In DNA form, the CDR3 reads TGCAGCGTTAGGACGGAGGGATACACTGAAGCTTTCTTT.